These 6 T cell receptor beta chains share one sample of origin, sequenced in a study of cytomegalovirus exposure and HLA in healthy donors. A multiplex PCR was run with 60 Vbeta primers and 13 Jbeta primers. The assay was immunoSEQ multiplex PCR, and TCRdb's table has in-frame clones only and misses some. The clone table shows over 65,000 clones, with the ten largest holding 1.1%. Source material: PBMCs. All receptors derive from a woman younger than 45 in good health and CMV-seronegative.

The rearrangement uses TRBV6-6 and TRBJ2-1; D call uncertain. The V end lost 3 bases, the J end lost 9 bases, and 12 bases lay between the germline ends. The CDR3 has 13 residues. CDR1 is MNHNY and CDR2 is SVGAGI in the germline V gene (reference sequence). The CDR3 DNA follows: TGTGCCAGCAGTTATAACTACATTCCTGAGCAGTTCTTC. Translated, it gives CASSYNYIPEQFF.

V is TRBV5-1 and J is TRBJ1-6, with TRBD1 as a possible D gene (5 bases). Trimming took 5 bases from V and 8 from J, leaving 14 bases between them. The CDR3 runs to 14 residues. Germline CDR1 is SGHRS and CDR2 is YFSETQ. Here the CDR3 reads CASSPEARDSPLHF. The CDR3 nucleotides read TGCGCCAGCAGTCCGGAAGCCAGGGATTCACCCCTCCACTTT.

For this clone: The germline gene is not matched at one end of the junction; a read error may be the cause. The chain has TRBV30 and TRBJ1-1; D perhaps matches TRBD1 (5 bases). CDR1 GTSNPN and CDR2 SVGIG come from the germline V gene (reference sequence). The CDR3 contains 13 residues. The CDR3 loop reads CAGSGQGRNEAFF. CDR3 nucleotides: TGTGCCGGGAGTGGTCAGGGTAGAAATGAAGCTTTCTTT.

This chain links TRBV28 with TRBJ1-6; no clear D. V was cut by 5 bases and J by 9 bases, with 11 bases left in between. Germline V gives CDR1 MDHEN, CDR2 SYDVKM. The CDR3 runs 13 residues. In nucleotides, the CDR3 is TGTGCCAGCAGTCCCTTGAGGATTTCACCCCTCCACTTT. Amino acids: CASSPLRISPLHF.

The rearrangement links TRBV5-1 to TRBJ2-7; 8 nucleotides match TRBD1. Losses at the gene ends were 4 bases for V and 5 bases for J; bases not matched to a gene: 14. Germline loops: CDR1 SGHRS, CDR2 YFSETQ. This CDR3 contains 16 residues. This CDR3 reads CASSRDGQGSGDEQYF. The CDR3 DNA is TGCGCCAGCAGCCGTGATGGACAGGGTTCGGGGGACGAGCAGTACTTC.

The DNA of the CDR3 is TGTGCCTGGAGCACAGGGGGGGGGCTGGACGAGCAGTACTTC. Translation gives CAWSTGGGLDEQYF. The V call is TRBV30, the J call TRBJ2-7; perhaps TRBD1 as D (8 bases). V was cut by 3 bases and J by 5 bases, with 17 bases left in between. This CDR3 contains 14 residues. In germline, CDR1 is GTSNPN, CDR2 SVGIG (reference sequence).